Here is one TCR beta chain with its context. Its antigen is unknown. Measured with immunoSEQ multiplex PCR; TCRdb has only the in-frame clones, and not every one. The sample has over 120,000 clones, just under 95% seen once; the top ten hold approximately 5.4%. The sample originates from a study of T cell responses to AZD1222 COVID-19 vaccine. Whole-study results and caveats: Repertoires were obtained solely post-peak T cell response. Following two doses of AZD1222, Spike-specific TCR breadth and depth rose.

Here the sequenced sample was peripheral blood, taken on day 0 of AZD1222 vaccination. The sequence derives from an adult in good health.

This CDR3 is CASSWGRLREMSSYEQYF. CDR3 bases: TGTGCCAGCAGCTGGGGGAGGCTAAGAGAAATGAGCTCCTACGAGCAGTACTTC. V usage is TRBV5-8 and J usage is TRBJ2-7; D is possibly TRBD2 (6 bases). The CDR3 has 18 amino acids. The ends were cut back, 3 bases at V and 0 bases at J, with 22 bases in the middle. Germline V CDR1 and CDR2: SGHTS, YDEGEE.